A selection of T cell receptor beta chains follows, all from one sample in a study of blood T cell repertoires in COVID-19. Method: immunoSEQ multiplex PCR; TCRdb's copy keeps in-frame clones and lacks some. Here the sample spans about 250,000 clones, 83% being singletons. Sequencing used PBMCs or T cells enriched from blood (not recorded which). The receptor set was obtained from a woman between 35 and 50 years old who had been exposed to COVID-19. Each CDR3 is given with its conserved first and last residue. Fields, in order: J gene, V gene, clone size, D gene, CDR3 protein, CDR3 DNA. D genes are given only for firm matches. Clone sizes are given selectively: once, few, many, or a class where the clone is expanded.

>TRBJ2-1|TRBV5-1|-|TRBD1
CASSRQGVDYNEQFF
TGCGCCAGCAGCCGACAGGGGGTTGACTACAATGAGCAGTTCTTC
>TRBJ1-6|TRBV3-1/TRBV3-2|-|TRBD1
CASSLVRQGNSPLHF
TGTGCCAGCAGCCTAGTAAGACAGGGTAATTCACCCCTCCACTTT
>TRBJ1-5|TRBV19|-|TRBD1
CASSTLRDRDQPQHF
TGTGCCAGTAGTACCCTGCGGGACAGGGATCAGCCCCAGCATTTT
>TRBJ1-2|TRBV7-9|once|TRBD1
CASTLQGPQGYGYTF
TGTGCCAGCACCCTACAGGGGCCCCAAGGCTATGGCTACACCTTC
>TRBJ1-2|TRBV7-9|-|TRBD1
CASIPRGAYGYAF
TGTGCCAGCATACCCAGGGGGGCCTATGGCTACGCCTTC
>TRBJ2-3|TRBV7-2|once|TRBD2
CASSLRGAGDTDTQYF
TGTGCCAGCAGCTTAAGAGGAGCGGGGGACACAGATACGCAGTATTTT
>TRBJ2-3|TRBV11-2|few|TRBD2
CASTPAGGGAGDTQYF
TGTGCCAGCACCCCCGCGGGCGGGGGGGCCGGAGATACGCAGTATTTT
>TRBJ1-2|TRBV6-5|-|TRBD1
CASSYRQGAPGYTF
TGTGCCAGCAGTTATAGACAGGGGGCGCCCGGCTACACCTTC
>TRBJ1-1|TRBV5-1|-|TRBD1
CASSTGTGFGEAFF
TGCGCCAGCAGCACCGGGACAGGGTTCGGTGAAGCTTTCTTT
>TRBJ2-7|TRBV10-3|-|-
CAISVESSYEQYF
TGTGCCATCAGCGTGGAGAGCTCCTACGAGCAGTACTTC
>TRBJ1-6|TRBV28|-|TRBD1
CASRTTGVAPLHF
TGTGCCAGCAGAACCACAGGGGTAGCACCCCTCCACTTT
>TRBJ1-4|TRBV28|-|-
CASSSLGRMATNEKLFF
TGTGCCAGCAGTTCCTTGGGGCGGATGGCAACTAATGAAAAACTGTTTTTT
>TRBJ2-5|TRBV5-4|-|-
CASSLQAETQYF
TGTGCCAGCAGCTTGCAGGCAGAGACCCAGTACTTC
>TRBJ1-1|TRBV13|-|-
CASSLAPPEAFF
TGTGCCAGCAGCTTAGCTCCCCCTGAAGCTTTCTTT
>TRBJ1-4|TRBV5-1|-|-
CASSLGQNNEKLFF
TGCGCCAGCAGCTTGGGACAAAATAATGAAAAACTGTTTTTT
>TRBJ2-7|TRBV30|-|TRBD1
CAWSGTVLSYEQYF
TGTGCCTGGTCCGGGACAGTACTATCCTACGAGCAGTACTTC
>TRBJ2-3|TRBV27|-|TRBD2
CASSSAGLAGTDTQYF
TGTGCCAGCAGTTCTGCGGGGCTAGCGGGCACAGATACGCAGTATTTT
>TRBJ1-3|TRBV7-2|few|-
CASSLWAGAGNTIYF
TGTGCCAGCAGCTTATGGGCCGGTGCTGGAAACACCATATATTTT
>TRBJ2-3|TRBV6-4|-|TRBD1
CASSEGQGSDTQYF
TGTGCCAGCAGTGAAGGACAGGGGTCAGATACGCAGTATTTT
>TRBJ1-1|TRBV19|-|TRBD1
CASSSGTGEGNTEAFF
TGTGCCAGTAGTTCCGGGACAGGGGAAGGGAACACTGAAGCTTTCTTT
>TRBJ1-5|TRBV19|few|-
CASSIDSLNQPQHF
TGTGCCAGTAGTATCGACAGTCTCAATCAGCCCCAGCATTTT
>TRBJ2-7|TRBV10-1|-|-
CASSERRTYEQYF
TGCGCCAGCAGTGAAAGGAGAACCTACGAGCAGTACTTC
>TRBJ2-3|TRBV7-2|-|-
CASSLAGVTDTQYF
TGTGCCAGCAGCTTAGCGGGAGTTACAGATACGCAGTATTTT
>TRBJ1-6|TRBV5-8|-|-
CASSLETESSYNSPLHF
TGTGCCAGCAGCTTGGAGACAGAGAGCTCCTATAATTCACCCCTCCACTTT
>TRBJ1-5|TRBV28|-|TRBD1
CATYEGARGQPQHF
TGTGCCACCTACGAGGGGGCGCGGGGACAGCCCCAGCATTTT
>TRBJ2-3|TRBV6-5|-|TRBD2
CASSRGLAGDTQYF
TGTGCCAGCAGTCGAGGACTAGCCGGGGATACGCAGTATTTT
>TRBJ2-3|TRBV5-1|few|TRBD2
CASSGLGGAGDTQYF
TGCGCCAGCAGCGGCCTCGGGGGGGCAGGAGATACGCAGTATTTT
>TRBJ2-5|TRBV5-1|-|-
CASSPQGGRVGETQYF
TGCGCCAGCAGCCCGCAGGGCGGAAGGGTCGGAGAGACCCAGTACTTC
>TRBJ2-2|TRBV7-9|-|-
CASSFAGAGFNTGELFF
TGTGCCAGCAGCTTCGCGGGCGCGGGGTTTAATACCGGGGAGCTGTTTTTT
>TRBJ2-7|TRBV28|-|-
CASSLSGREQYF
TGTGCCAGCAGTTTATCAGGGAGGGAGCAGTACTTC
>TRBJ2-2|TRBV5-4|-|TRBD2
CASSSGLGNTGELFF
TGTGCCAGCAGCTCGGGACTAGGGAACACCGGGGAGCTGTTTTTT
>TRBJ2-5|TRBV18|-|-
CASYRSEETQYF
TGTGCCAGCTATCGGTCGGAAGAGACCCAGTACTTC
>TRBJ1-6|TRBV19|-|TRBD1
CASSTTGGGSPLHF
TGTGCCAGTAGTACGACAGGGGGCGGATCACCCCTCCACTTT
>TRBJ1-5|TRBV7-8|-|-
CASTSQVGNQPQHF
TGTGCCAGCACATCTCAGGTGGGCAATCAGCCCCAGCATTTT
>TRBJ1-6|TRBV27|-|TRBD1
CASRPGTGGFNSPLHF
TGTGCCAGCAGGCCCGGGACAGGGGGCTTTAATTCACCCCTCCACTTT
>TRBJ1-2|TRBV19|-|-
CASSIGAAHITRREDYGYTF
TGTGCCAGTAGTATCGGTGCGGCTCACATTACCCGCAGGGAGGACTATGGCTACACCTTC
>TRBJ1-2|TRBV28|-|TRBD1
CASSPGQVYGYTF
TGTGCCAGCAGTCCGGGACAGGTGTATGGCTACACCTTC